The 5 T cell receptor beta chains below were found in one sample sequenced in a study of tumor-infiltrating lymphocytes in glioblastoma multiforme. TCR beta libraries were built from RNA through three nested multiplex PCR rounds using modified ARM-PCR. TCRdb reanalysed the multiplex PCR reads using MiXCR and keeps one entry per CDR3 protein. The data show fewer than 40,000 distinct CDR3 sequences, with roughly two thirds seen just once and around a third held by the top ten. The sequenced sample consisted of brain tumor tissue. The receptors were sampled from a male donor with glioblastoma.

A note on this clonotype: One end of the junction does not line up with germline, which may come from a read error. This sequence joins TRBV10-3 and TRBJ2-2, with 7 nucleotides matching TRBD2. The CDR3 contains 16 residues. Germline assignment: CDR1 ENHRY and CDR2 SYGVKD. In DNA form, the CDR3 reads TGTGTCATCAGTGGCTTTCGGCGGGGGTACATCGGGGAGCTGTTTTTT. This translates into CVISGFRRGYIGELFF.

The chain joins TRBV6-2 or TRBV6-3 to TRBJ2-7; 9 bases align to TRBD2. CDR1 and CDR2 (germline): MNHEY, SVGEGT. This CDR3 region has 15 residues. V lost 2 bases to trimming and J lost 3 bases; unmatched junction nucleotides: 5. The CDR3 bases are TGTGCCAGCAGTTACCGGGTAGCGGGAGACTACGAGCAGTACTTC. Translation gives CASSYRVAGDYEQYF.

This clonotype was counted once. A read error may account for a junction end that differs from germline. The chain joins TRBV6-6 to TRBJ1-1, with D possibly TRBD1 on 5 matching bases. The CDR3 is 15 residues long. CDR1 and CDR2 (germline): MNHNY, SVGAGI (reference sequence). The CDR3 sequence: CASSGSNGANTEAFF. CDR3 in DNA: TGTGCCAGCAGCGGGAGTAACGGGGCTAACACTGAAGCCTTCTTT.

In its sample, this clonotype was seen many times. The chain is built from TRBV28 and TRBJ2-5, with D maybe TRBD2 (6 bases). The germline V gene has CDR1 MDHEN and CDR2 SYDVKM. The CDR3 is made up of 15 amino acids. V was shortened by 10 bases and J by 1 base, with 19 bases between the two germline ends. In DNA, the CDR3 is TGTGCCACAAAAGCCCCTGGACTACGCCAAGAGACCCAGTACTTC. It yields the protein CATKAPGLRQETQYF.

Remarks on this clonotype: The junction shows a germline mismatch at one end, possibly a read error. The chain couples TRBV5-1 to TRBJ2-3; 12 bases agree with TRBD2. This CDR3 has 18 residues. CDR1 and CDR2 (germline): SGHRS, YFSETQ. This CDR3 is CASSTGLAGRSSTDMQYF. The CDR3 DNA reads as TGCGCCAGCAGCACCGGACTAGCGGGACGGTCTAGCACAGATATGCAGTATTTT.